This TCR beta chain was retrieved from a study of cytomegalovirus exposure and HLA in healthy donors. On this clone: No antigen is known for it.

The method was immunoSEQ multiplex PCR; TCRdb's version includes in-frame clones alone and lacks a portion of them. The sample lists 150,000 to 200,000 clones, approximately 81% seen once, with 10% in the top ten. Notes on the study in general: Researchers counted roughly 160 TCR beta chains as cytomegalovirus-associated.

There are 12 residues in the CDR3. Looked up from germline, CDR1 is SGDLS and CDR2 is YYNGEE. The germline V and J ends were trimmed by 4 bases and 5 bases, with 8 bases remaining between them. The clonotype comes from a man aged 25-45 years in good health and CMV-seropositive. Source material: PBMCs. The genes are TRBV9 and TRBJ2-3; D not certain. CDR3 nucleotide sequence: TGTGCCAGCAGCTCAGACATAGATACGCAGTATTTT. Residues: CASSSDIDTQYF.